This paragraph reports one T cell receptor beta chain. The source of the sample is a study of blood T cell repertoires in COVID-19. As for the study in general: COVID-19 samples, acute and convalescent, were from the United States, Italy and Spain.

This CDR3 contains 12 residues. Germline lookup yields CDR1 MNHEY and CDR2 SVGEGT. Trimming left V 6 bases short and J 4 bases short, with 10 bases between. The assay was immunoSEQ multiplex PCR, and TCRdb's table has in-frame clones only and misses some. The sample lists roughly 56,000 clones, around 89% occurring once. This chain uses TRBV6-2 or TRBV6-3 with TRBJ2-7; D might be TRBD1 (5 bases). The clonotype originates from a human donor in a cohort sampled during active COVID-19. The sample comprised peripheral blood. In DNA form, the CDR3 reads TGTGCCAGCAGCCTAGGGGCTTACGAGCAGTACTTC. Amino acid sequence: CASSLGAYEQYF.